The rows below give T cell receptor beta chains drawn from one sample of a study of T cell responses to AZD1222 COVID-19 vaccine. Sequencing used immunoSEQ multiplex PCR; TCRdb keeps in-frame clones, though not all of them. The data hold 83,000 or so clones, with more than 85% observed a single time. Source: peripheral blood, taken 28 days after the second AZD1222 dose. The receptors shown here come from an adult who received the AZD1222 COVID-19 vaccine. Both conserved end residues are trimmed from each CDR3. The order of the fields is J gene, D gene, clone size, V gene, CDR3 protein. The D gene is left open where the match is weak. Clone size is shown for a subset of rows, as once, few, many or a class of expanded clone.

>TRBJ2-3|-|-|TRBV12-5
ASGLELGTQY
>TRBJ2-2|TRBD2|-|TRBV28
ASTLAGVRTGELF
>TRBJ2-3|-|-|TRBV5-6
ASSGRGGSHTDTQY
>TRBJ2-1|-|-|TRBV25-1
ASRTSFNEQF
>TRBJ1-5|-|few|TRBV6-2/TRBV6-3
ASSAERGPRSKYSNQPQH
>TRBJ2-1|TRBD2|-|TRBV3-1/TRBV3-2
ASSQIASGGNEQF
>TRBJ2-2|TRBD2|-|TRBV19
ASTRGLAGGSTGELF
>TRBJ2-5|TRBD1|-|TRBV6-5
ASSYRQGSGETQY
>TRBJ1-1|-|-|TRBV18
ASSPLTVNTEAF
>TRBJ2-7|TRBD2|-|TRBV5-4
ASSFLAGGRGNEQY
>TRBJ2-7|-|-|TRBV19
ASSIDLTGPYEQY
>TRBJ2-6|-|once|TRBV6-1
ASSEGFSGANVLT
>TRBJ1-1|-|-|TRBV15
ATSNTGDTEAF
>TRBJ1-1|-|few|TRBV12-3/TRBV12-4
ASSLSVNTEAF
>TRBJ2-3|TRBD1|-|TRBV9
ASSASGTVTDTQY
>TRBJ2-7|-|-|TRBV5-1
ASSLVPRSAGSNEQY
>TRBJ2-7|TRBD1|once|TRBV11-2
ASSPTGGSYEQY
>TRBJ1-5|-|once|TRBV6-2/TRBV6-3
ASSPRAGPSQPQH
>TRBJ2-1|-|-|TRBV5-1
ASSIGNEQF
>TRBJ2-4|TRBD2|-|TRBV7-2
ASSLESSAGVAKNIQY
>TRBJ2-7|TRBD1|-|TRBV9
ASSGDRGPNEQY
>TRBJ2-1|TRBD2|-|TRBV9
ASSPTPRTSGYNEQF
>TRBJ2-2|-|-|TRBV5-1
ASSLEATGELF
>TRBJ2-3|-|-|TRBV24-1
ATPPVAAETDTQY
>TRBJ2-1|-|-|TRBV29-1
SVAGSSSIWAYNEQF
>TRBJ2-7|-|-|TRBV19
ASSITGARVEQY
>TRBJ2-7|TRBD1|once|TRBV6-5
ACGDRGVGYEQY
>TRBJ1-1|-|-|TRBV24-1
ATAGGLDPSEAF
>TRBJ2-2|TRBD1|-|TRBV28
ASRQGQGAKGLTGELF
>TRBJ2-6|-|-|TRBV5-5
ASSFHSGANVLT
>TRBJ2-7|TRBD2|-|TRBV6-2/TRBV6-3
ASSPLAESYEQY
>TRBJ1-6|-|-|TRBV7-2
ASSSQRAGNSPLH
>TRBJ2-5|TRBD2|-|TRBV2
ASSGLAGGETQY
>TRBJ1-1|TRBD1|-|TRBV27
ASSFKTGGKLNTEAF
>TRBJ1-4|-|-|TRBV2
ASRLMVAANEKLF
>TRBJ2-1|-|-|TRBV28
ASSFPTGLYNEQF
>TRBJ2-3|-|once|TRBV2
ASSEWEDWDTQY
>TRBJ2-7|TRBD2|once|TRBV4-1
ASSRPTSGSSYEQY
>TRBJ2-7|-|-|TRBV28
ASSPAGYEQY
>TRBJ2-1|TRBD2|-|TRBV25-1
ASSWGASGSYNEQF
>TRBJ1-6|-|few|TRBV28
ASSFGGAENSPLH
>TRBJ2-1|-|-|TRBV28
ASTLGIGSYEQF
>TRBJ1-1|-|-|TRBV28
ASSGRLVNTEAF
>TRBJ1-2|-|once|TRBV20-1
SANPRDVYT
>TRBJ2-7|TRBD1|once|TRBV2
ASSLDRGSNEQY
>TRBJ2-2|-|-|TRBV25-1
ASSESLESNTGELF
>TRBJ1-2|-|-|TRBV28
ASSFRTYGYT
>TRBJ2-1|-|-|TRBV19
ASINRRGASYNEQF
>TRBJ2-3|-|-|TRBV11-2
ASSSRQARTDTQY
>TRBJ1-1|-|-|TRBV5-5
ASSFGLDTEAF
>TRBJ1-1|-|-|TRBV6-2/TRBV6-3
ASSSMNTEAF
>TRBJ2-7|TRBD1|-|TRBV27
ASSPGTGGAYEQY
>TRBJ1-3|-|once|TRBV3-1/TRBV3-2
ASSPQGLGGNTIY
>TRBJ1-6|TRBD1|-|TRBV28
ASSSTGTGKNSPLH